Detailed here is one TCR beta chain. Its antigen remains undetermined. No much larger clone is present one base from it, and per-base qualities are unavailable. This specimen belongs to a study of T-cell reconstitution after alpha-beta-depleted transplantation in children (dated by TCRdb to 2016 to 2017). Describing the broader study: T-cell immune reconstitution after TCRalphabeta/CD19-depleted allogeneic hematopoietic cell transplantation in children was quantitatively tracked in the study by means of TCR repertoire profiling.

V gives up 9 bases and J gives up 8 bases, and the segment between their germline ends measures 19 bases. Including the terminal cysteine and phenylalanine, the CDR3 comprises 13 residues. The retained sequence is limited to the CDR3, 39 bases, with the frame set at the first base. The method was PCR. The instrument was an Illumina HiSeq 2500. TCR library preparation used molecular barcoding, with unique molecular identifiers applied to normalize quantification of the TCRbeta repertoire. TCRdb reprocessed the public reads (quality trimming at Q25 with fastp, clone calling with MiXCR) and kept in-frame beta chains. Merged by CDR3 protein, the rows form single entries marked with the most common genes and DNA. The sample table shows approximately 420,000 distinct CDR3 sequences, and about 11% are seen once. The top ten clonotypes cover roughly 5.1% of the sample.

The V and J segments used are TRBV12-3 or TRBV12-4 and TRBJ1-2; no confident D gene assignment can be made. The sample in question was PBMCs from the stem cell graft donor, obtained from the stem cell graft. The receptor was isolated from a human donor who donated a stem cell graft to a child with acute myeloid leukemia. The CDR3 protein is CASTPAVQRGYTF. The nucleotide sequence is given as TGTGCCAGTACACCCGCGGTCCAGAGGGGCTACACCTTC.